A single sample gave rise to the 5 T cell receptor beta chains below, sequenced in a study of CXCR4 blockade with PD-1 therapy in pancreatic cancer. TCRdb's table, derived via immunoSEQ multiplex PCR, lists solely in-frame clones and lacks some. This sample has some 1,600 clones, with about 40% found just once. Material for sequencing was tumor tissue. All receptors derive from a human donor with pancreatic ductal adenocarcinoma.

This clone was observed a few times. The chain links TRBV5-1 to TRBJ1-1, with no clear D. V was cut by 0 bases and J by 3 bases, with 15 bases left in between. The germline CDR1 and CDR2 sequences are SGHRS and YFSETQ. There are 16 residues in the CDR3. CDR3 in DNA: TGCGCCAGCAGCTTGGAGGCACTTAACGCGCACACTGAAGCTTTCTTT. Protein product: CASSLEALNAHTEAFF.

V gene TRBV19 combines with J gene TRBJ1-5; 10 positions agree with TRBD1. CDR3 length: 15 residues. Germline V gene lookup returns CDR1 LNHDA and CDR2 SQIVND (reference sequence). The V gene end was trimmed by 4 bases and the J gene end by 4 bases; junction bases not matched to a gene: 4. Here the CDR3 DNA reads TGTGCCAGTAGTACGGGACAGGGGTTAAATCAGCCCCAGCATTTT. Its protein product is CASSTGQGLNQPQHF.

This clone qualifies as medium-sized (0.01 to 0.1%). This chain uses TRBV28 with TRBJ2-7; 9 bases align to TRBD1. CDR3 length: 14 residues. Germline-derived CDR1 and CDR2 are MDHEN and SYDVKM. V dropped 5 bases and J dropped 3; count of bases not matched to a gene: 5. CDR3 sequence reads: CASSRQGGSYEQYV. CDR3 coding DNA: TGTGCCAGCAGTCGACAGGGGGGGAGCTACGAGCAGTACGTC.

The CDR3 DNA follows: TGTGCCTGGAGTGTACGGCACCAAGAGACCCAGTACTTC. It translates to CAWSVRHQETQYF. This chain connects TRBV30 to TRBJ2-5, with D unresolved. Trimming shortened V by 0 bases and J by 0 bases, and 5 bases separated the two germline ends. Germline V CDR1 and CDR2: GTSNPN, SVGIG (reference sequence). This CDR3 is built from 13 residues. The whole variable domain, remainder taken from reference TRBV30 and TRBJ2-5, is SQTIHQWPATLVQPVGSPLSLECTVEGTSNPNLYWYRQAAGRGLQLLFYSVGIGQISSEVPQNLSASRPQDRQFILSSKKLLLSDSGFYLCAWSVRHQETQYFGPGTRLLVL.

This clone was seen only a few times. The chain employs TRBV18 and TRBJ2-1, with TRBD2 matching 10 bases. The trim removed 3 bases at V and 8 bases at J, leaving 4 bases unmatched. The CDR3 totals 14 residues. Germline V CDR1 and CDR2: KGHSH, LQKENI. The CDR3 nucleotides read TGTGCCAGCTCACCCAGCGGGGGGGCCGATGAGCAGTTCTTC. It is translated as CASSPSGGADEQFF.